A selection of T cell receptor beta chains follows, all from one sample in a study of technical replicates of blood from a handful of donors. The protocol was immunoSEQ multiplex PCR, while the TCRdb copy is restricted to in-frame clones and leaves out a portion. The repertoire holds tens of thousands of clones, with around nine tenths as singletons. The sequencing input was T cells isolated from PBMCs. These receptor sequences come from a human donor in good health. Each CDR3 is given with its conserved first and last residue. Fields, in order: V gene, clone size, J gene, D gene, CDR3 DNA, CDR3 protein. D genes are given only for firm matches. Clone size is stated in some rows and not others, as once, few, many or a class when expanded.

v_gene: TRBV6-4
abundance: once
j_gene: TRBJ1-1
d_gene: .
CDR3nt: TGTGCCAGCAGTGTCGAAGGAGAAGAAGAAGCTTTCTTT
CDR3aa: CASSVEGEEEAFF

v_gene: TRBV18
abundance: .
j_gene: TRBJ1-4
d_gene: .
CDR3nt: TGTGCCAGCTCACGGTCAGGGATAAATGAAAAACTGTTTTTT
CDR3aa: CASSRSGINEKLFF

v_gene: TRBV29-1
abundance: .
j_gene: TRBJ2-7
d_gene: .
CDR3nt: TGCAGCTTCTCACCCGGGTTCTCCTACGAGCAGTACTTC
CDR3aa: CSFSPGFSYEQYF

v_gene: TRBV18
abundance: .
j_gene: TRBJ1-5
d_gene: .
CDR3nt: TGTGCCAGCTCACCGAGACAGCACAATCAGCCCCAGCATTTT
CDR3aa: CASSPRQHNQPQHF

v_gene: TRBV27
abundance: .
j_gene: TRBJ2-1
d_gene: TRBD2
CDR3nt: TGTGCCAGCAGTTTGACTAGCGGGACCTACAATGAGCAGTTCTTC
CDR3aa: CASSLTSGTYNEQFF

v_gene: TRBV19
abundance: .
j_gene: TRBJ1-6
d_gene: .
CDR3nt: TGTGCCAGTAGTAGCAGGGGACACTATAATTCACCCCTCCACTTT
CDR3aa: CASSSRGHYNSPLHF

v_gene: TRBV4-1
abundance: .
j_gene: TRBJ2-7
d_gene: TRBD1
CDR3nt: TGCGCCAGCAGCCAAGCACAACAGGGGCCCTACGAGCAGTACTTC
CDR3aa: CASSQAQQGPYEQYF

v_gene: TRBV4-1
abundance: .
j_gene: TRBJ2-1
d_gene: TRBD1
CDR3nt: TGCGCCAGCAGCCAAGGGGACAGGGGGAGCTCCTACAATGAGCAGTTCTTC
CDR3aa: CASSQGDRGSSYNEQFF

v_gene: TRBV19
abundance: .
j_gene: TRBJ2-7
d_gene: TRBD1
CDR3nt: TGTGCCAGTAGTGGGACAGGGGGAGTTGAAGGCGAGCAGTACTTC
CDR3aa: CASSGTGGVEGEQYF

v_gene: TRBV6-6
abundance: .
j_gene: TRBJ2-3
d_gene: TRBD1
CDR3nt: TGTGCCAGCAGCCCGGGACAGGAGGTGGATACGCAGTATTTT
CDR3aa: CASSPGQEVDTQYF

v_gene: TRBV27
abundance: .
j_gene: TRBJ1-5
d_gene: .
CDR3nt: TGTGCCAGCAGTTTCCGGGGGAATCAGCCCCAGCATTTT
CDR3aa: CASSFRGNQPQHF

v_gene: TRBV5-4
abundance: .
j_gene: TRBJ1-2
d_gene: .
CDR3nt: TGTGCCAGCAGCTTAACGGAGCCCAACTATGGCTACACCTTC
CDR3aa: CASSLTEPNYGYTF

v_gene: TRBV6-1
abundance: .
j_gene: TRBJ2-5
d_gene: TRBD2
CDR3nt: TGTGCCAGTCCCGGGACTAGCGGGATAGGGGAGACCCAGTACTTC
CDR3aa: CASPGTSGIGETQYF

v_gene: TRBV5-1
abundance: .
j_gene: TRBJ2-6
d_gene: .
CDR3nt: TGCGCCAGCTCCCTGGGGGGTCGCTCTGGGGCCAACGTCCTGACTTTC
CDR3aa: CASSLGGRSGANVLTF

v_gene: TRBV5-8
abundance: .
j_gene: TRBJ1-3
d_gene: .
CDR3nt: TGTGCCAGCAGCTTGTTGTCGGACACCATATATTTT
CDR3aa: CASSLLSDTIYF

v_gene: TRBV5-4
abundance: .
j_gene: TRBJ1-1
d_gene: .
CDR3nt: TGTGCCAGCAGCTTGGTCGCCGGGGGGAACACTGAAGCTTTCTTT
CDR3aa: CASSLVAGGNTEAFF

v_gene: TRBV9
abundance: .
j_gene: TRBJ2-2
d_gene: .
CDR3nt: TGTGCCAGCAGCGTAGACCTCTCGGACACCGGGGAGCTGTTTTTT
CDR3aa: CASSVDLSDTGELFF

v_gene: TRBV29-1
abundance: .
j_gene: TRBJ2-1
d_gene: TRBD2
CDR3nt: TGCAGCGTCCGAAGGACTAGCAACTACAATGAGCAGTTCTTC
CDR3aa: CSVRRTSNYNEQFF

v_gene: TRBV29-1
abundance: .
j_gene: TRBJ1-2
d_gene: .
CDR3nt: TGCAGCGTTTCGTCTAACTATGGCTACACCTTC
CDR3aa: CSVSSNYGYTF

v_gene: TRBV7-9
abundance: .
j_gene: TRBJ1-2
d_gene: .
CDR3nt: TGTGCCAGCAGCTTAGGTCCGCGACAGAACTATGGCTACACCTTC
CDR3aa: CASSLGPRQNYGYTF

v_gene: TRBV21-1
abundance: once
j_gene: TRBJ2-1
d_gene: .
CDR3nt: TGTGCCAGCACCCCACCCTACAAGGGGGTAGATGAGCAGTTCTTC
CDR3aa: CASTPPYKGVDEQFF

v_gene: TRBV11-3
abundance: once
j_gene: TRBJ2-2
d_gene: TRBD1
CDR3nt: TGTGCCAGCAGCTTAGGGGACAGGAAAACCGGGGAGCTGTTTTTT
CDR3aa: CASSLGDRKTGELFF

v_gene: TRBV19
abundance: .
j_gene: TRBJ2-7
d_gene: TRBD2
CDR3nt: TGTGCCAGTAGTCCGGCGGGAGGGACCTACGAGCAGTACTTC
CDR3aa: CASSPAGGTYEQYF

v_gene: TRBV27
abundance: .
j_gene: TRBJ2-1
d_gene: .
CDR3nt: TGTGCCAGCAGTCCCCGGACAGCCTTCAATGAGCAGTTCTTC
CDR3aa: CASSPRTAFNEQFF

v_gene: TRBV7-9
abundance: .
j_gene: TRBJ2-5
d_gene: .
CDR3nt: TGTGCCAGCAGCAAGGGCGGGGAGACCCAGTACTTC
CDR3aa: CASSKGGETQYF

v_gene: TRBV10-3
abundance: .
j_gene: TRBJ2-5
d_gene: .
CDR3nt: TGTGCCATCAGTGAGTCGCCAGAAGAGACCCAGTACTTC
CDR3aa: CAISESPEETQYF

v_gene: TRBV5-1
abundance: .
j_gene: TRBJ2-7
d_gene: .
CDR3nt: TGCGCCAGCAGCTTGGGTACGGAGCATACCTACGAGCAGTACTTC
CDR3aa: CASSLGTEHTYEQYF

v_gene: TRBV7-9
abundance: once
j_gene: TRBJ2-7
d_gene: TRBD2
CDR3nt: TGTGCCAGCAGCTTGAGGGCTAGCGGGACCTCCTACGAGCAGTACTTC
CDR3aa: CASSLRASGTSYEQYF